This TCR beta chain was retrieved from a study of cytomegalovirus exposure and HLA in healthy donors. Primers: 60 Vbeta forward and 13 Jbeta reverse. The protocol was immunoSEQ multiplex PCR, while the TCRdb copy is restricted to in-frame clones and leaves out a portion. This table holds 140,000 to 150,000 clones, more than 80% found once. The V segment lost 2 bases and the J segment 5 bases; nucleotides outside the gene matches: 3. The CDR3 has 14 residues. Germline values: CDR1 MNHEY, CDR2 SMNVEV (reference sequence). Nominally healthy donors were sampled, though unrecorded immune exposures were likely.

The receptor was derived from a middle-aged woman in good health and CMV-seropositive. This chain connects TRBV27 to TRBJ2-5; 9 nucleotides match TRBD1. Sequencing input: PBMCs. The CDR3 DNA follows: TGTGCCAGCAGTTTAAGACAGGGGGGGGAGACCCAGTACTTC. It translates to CASSLRQGGETQYF.